This entry concerns a single T cell receptor (beta chain). Its antigen is unknown. Base quality data are lacking; no much larger clone is found one base away. Sequencing relied on an Illumina HiSeq 1500. The raw public reads went through TCRdb reprocessing: fastp at Q25, MiXCR clone calling, in-frame beta chains kept. Entries that share a CDR3 protein sequence are merged under the most common genes and DNA. The sample records 700,000 to 900,000 distinct CDR3 sequences, 25% to 35% of which are singletons. The top ten hold around 14% of the sample. This sample's treatment or condition label indicates: in vitro stimulation with specific CMV peptide epitopes to enrich CMV-specific T cells. The sample originates from a study of T cell repertoires in cytomegalovirus infection (dated by TCRdb to between 2018 and 2021). As for the study more broadly: Recently identified HLA-C-restricted CMV epitopes, whose presentation resists viral immunomodulation, were targeted by peptide stimulations together with well-studied HLA-B-restricted epitopes. The HLA type of each donor mattered for the analysis, because public TCR beta signatures pointed to carriage of CMV infection along with the matching HLA type. Broader findings and caveats from the paper: The ex vivo response was dominated by HLA-C-restricted CMV-specific TCR beta clonotypes, and the single most frequent clonotype in two of eight donors was supplied by these HLA-C-restricted clonotypes. Carriers of CMV infection plus the relevant HLA type were discriminated by the cumulative frequency of public TCR beta family members in the study cohort and in an independent roughly 370-donor cohort.

The CDR3, from cysteine to phenylalanine, totals 14 residues. The CDR3 DNA has 42 bases and is translated from base 1. Between the V and J ends, shortened by 2 bases and 4 bases respectively, the junction contains 10 bases. CDR1 and CDR2 (SGHDN, FVKESK) derive from the germline V gene. The rearranged segments are TRBV14 and TRBJ2-3, with the D segment identity uncertain. The sequence was collected from a human donor in good health (CMV status not recorded). Some clones in this sample may be carry-over from other donors' samples. Specimen: cultured CD8+ T cells from PBMCs, collected from culture after CMV antigen stimulation. The DNA sequence reads TGTGCCAGCAGCCAAAAACCTGCATCAGATACGCAGTATTTT. The translation is CASSQKPASDTQYF.